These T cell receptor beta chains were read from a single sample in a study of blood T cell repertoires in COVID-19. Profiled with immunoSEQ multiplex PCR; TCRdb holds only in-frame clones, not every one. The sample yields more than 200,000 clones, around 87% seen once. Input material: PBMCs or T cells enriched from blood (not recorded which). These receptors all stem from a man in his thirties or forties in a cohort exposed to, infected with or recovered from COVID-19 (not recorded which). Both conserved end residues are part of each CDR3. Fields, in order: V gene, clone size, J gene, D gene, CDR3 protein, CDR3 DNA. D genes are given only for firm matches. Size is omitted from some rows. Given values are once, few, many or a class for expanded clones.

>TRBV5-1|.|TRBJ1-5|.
CASSPTGKGDQPQHF
TGCGCCAGCAGCCCTACAGGGAAGGGCGATCAGCCCCAGCATTTT
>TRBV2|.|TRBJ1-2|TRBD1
CASFGQGTILYGYTF
TGTGCCAGCTTCGGACAGGGCACCATTCTCTATGGCTACACCTTC
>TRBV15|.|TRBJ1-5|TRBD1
CATSRVRGQPQHF
TGTGCCACCAGCAGAGTCAGGGGGCAGCCCCAGCATTTT
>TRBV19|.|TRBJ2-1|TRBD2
CASKGTSGRYNEQFF
TGTGCCAGTAAAGGGACTAGCGGGAGATACAATGAGCAGTTCTTC
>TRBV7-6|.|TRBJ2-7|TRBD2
CASSLAVSGTYEQYF
TGTGCCAGCAGCTTAGCGGTTAGCGGGACTTACGAGCAGTACTTC
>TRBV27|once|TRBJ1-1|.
CASSIRGTEAFF
TGTGCCAGCAGTATCCGAGGGACTGAAGCTTTCTTT
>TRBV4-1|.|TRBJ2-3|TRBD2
CASSQVRGADTQYF
TGCGCCAGCAGCCAAGTTCGGGGGGCAGATACGCAGTATTTT
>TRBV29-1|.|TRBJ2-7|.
CSVERNQGQYF
TGCAGCGTTGAGCGCAATCAGGGCCAGTACTTC
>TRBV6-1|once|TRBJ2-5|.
CASSEGGFPETQYF
TGTGCCAGCAGTGAAGGAGGGTTCCCGGAGACCCAGTACTTC
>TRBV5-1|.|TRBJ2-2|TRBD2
CASSFGLAGANTGELFF
TGCGCCAGCAGCTTCGGACTAGCGGGAGCCAACACCGGGGAGCTGTTTTTT
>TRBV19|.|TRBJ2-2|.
CASSILGLMSGTGELFF
TGTGCCAGTAGTATATTGGGTCTGATGTCGGGCACCGGGGAGCTGTTTTTT
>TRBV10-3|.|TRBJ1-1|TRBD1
CAISQPPELRTGGGYTEAFF
TGTGCCATCAGCCAACCACCCGAACTAAGGACAGGGGGCGGATACACTGAAGCTTTCTTT
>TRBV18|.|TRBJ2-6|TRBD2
CASSPPGLAIGANVLTF
TGTGCCAGCTCACCCCCGGGACTAGCGATTGGGGCCAACGTCCTGACTTTC
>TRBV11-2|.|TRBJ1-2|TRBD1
CASSSGQGANYGYTF
TGTGCCAGCAGCTCAGGACAGGGGGCTAACTATGGCTACACCTTC
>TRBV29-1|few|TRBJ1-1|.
CSVHIDSGFSTEAFF
TGCAGCGTCCACATTGATTCGGGGTTCAGCACTGAAGCTTTCTTT
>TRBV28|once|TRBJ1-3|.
CATREGGVTANTIYF
TGTGCCACCAGAGAGGGTGGGGTTACCGCAAACACCATATATTTT
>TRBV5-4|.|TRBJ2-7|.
CASSANPGQGTYEQYF
TGTGCCAGCAGCGCCAACCCCGGGCAGGGAACCTACGAGCAGTACTTC
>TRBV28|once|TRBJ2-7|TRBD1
CASSSDRGPYEQYF
TGTGCCAGCAGTTCAGACAGGGGGCCCTACGAGCAGTACTTC
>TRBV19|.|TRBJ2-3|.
CASSMWRRGKDTDTQYF
TGTGCCAGTAGTATGTGGAGGAGGGGCAAAGACACAGATACGCAGTATTTT
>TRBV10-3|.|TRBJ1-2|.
CAISLGYGYTF
TGTGCCATCTCCCTCGGCTATGGCTACACCTTC
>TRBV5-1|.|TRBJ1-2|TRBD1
CASSPRTGPYGYTF
TGCGCCAGCAGCCCACGGACAGGGCCTTATGGCTACACCTTC
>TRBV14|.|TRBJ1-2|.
CASSQGEPYYGYTF
TGTGCCAGCAGCCAAGGAGAACCCTACTATGGCTACACCTTC
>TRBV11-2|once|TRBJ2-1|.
CASSPQLQGTNEQFF
TGTGCCAGCAGCCCCCAGTTGCAGGGGACCAATGAGCAGTTCTTC
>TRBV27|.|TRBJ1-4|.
CASSLGRTNEKLFF
TGTGCCAGCAGTTTGGGCAGGACTAATGAAAAACTGTTTTTT
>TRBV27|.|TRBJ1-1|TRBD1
CASSRDRGHTEAFF
TGTGCCAGCAGTCGGGACAGGGGGCACACTGAAGCTTTCTTT
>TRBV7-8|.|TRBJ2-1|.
CASSLAHPGTSYNEQFF
TGTGCCAGCAGCTTAGCACATCCCGGGACTTCCTACAATGAGCAGTTCTTC
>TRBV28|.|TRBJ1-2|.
CASSSTPLGRGANYGYTF
TGTGCCAGCAGCTCGACACCCCTCGGACGGGGAGCTAACTATGGCTACACCTTC
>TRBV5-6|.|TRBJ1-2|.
CASLSRGGSFGYTF
TGTGCCAGCCTAAGCCGGGGTGGGTCTTTCGGCTACACCTTC
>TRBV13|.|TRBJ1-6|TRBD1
CASSFGQGRLRNSPLHF
TGTGCCAGCAGCTTCGGACAGGGAAGATTACGGAATTCACCCCTCCACTTT
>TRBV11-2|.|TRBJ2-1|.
CASSFSGGLGNEQFF
TGTGCCAGCAGCTTTTCCGGGGGTTTAGGCAATGAGCAGTTCTTC
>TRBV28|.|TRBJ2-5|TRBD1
CASSSGTGRGQETQYF
TGTGCCAGCAGTTCGGGGACAGGCCGAGGTCAAGAGACCCAGTACTTC
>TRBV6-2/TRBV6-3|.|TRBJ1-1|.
CASSGEKPRNTEAFF
TGTGCCAGCAGCGGAGAAAAGCCGAGGAACACTGAAGCTTTCTTT
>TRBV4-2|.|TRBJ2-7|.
CASSPEGGRYEQYF
TGTGCCAGCAGCCCGGAAGGGGGTCGATACGAGCAGTACTTC
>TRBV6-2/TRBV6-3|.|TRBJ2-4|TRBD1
CASSYSPGQKNIQYF
TGTGCCAGCAGTTACTCTCCGGGACAGAAAAACATTCAGTACTTC
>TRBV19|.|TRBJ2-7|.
CASSTAEGGYEQYF
TGTGCCAGTAGTACTGCGGAGGGTGGCTACGAGCAGTACTTC
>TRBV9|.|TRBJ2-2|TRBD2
CASSTGLAGGANTGELFF
TGTGCCAGCAGCACTGGACTAGCGGGGGGCGCGAACACCGGGGAGCTGTTTTTT
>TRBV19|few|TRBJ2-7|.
CASSNPTEQYF
TGTGCCAGTAGTAACCCTACCGAGCAGTACTTC
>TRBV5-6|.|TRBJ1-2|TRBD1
CASSLGGQGTPYRGYTF
TGTGCCAGCAGCTTGGGGGGACAGGGGACACCCTATCGCGGCTACACCTTC
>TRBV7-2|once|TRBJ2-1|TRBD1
CASSLATGTQFF
TGTGCCAGCAGCTTAGCGACAGGGACCCAGTTCTTC
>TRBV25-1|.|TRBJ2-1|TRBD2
CASSNTGGNEQFF
TGTGCCAGCAGTAATACCGGGGGGAATGAGCAGTTCTTC
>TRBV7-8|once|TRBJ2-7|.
CASTHSGFYDYYEQYF
TGTGCCAGCACCCACTCCGGGTTCTACGATTACTACGAGCAGTACTTC
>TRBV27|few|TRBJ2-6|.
CASSPSGTPGSGANVLTF
TGTGCCAGCAGTCCAAGTGGGACACCCGGCTCTGGGGCCAACGTCCTGACTTTC
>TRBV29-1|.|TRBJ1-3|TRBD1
CSGGTGSSGNTIYF
TGCAGCGGGGGGACAGGGAGCTCTGGAAACACCATATATTTT
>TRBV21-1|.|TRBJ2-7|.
CASSPPLGQNYYEQYF
TGTGCCAGCAGCCCCCCCTTAGGACAGAATTACTACGAGCAGTACTTC
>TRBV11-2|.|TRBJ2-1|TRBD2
CASSLGRTSGMGEQFF
TGTGCCAGCAGCTTGGGGCGGACTAGCGGGATGGGTGAGCAGTTCTTC
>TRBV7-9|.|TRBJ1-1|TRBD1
CASSIRTGGAFF
TGTGCCAGCAGCATTAGGACAGGGGGGGCTTTCTTT
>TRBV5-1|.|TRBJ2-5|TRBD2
CASSLGRGLAGDGVRRETQYF
TGCGCCAGCAGCTTGGGCAGGGGACTAGCGGGAGACGGCGTCCGTCGGGAGACCCAGTACTTC